A single sample gave rise to the 8 T cell receptor beta chains below, sequenced in a study of blood T cell repertoires in COVID-19. Sequencing was performed with immunoSEQ multiplex PCR; in TCRdb, only in-frame clones are kept and a portion is missing. The sample contains about 98,000 clones, 82% of which appear only once. The sample consisted of peripheral blood. These receptors were collected from a man of 80 years or more with acute or convalescent COVID-19.

About this clone itself: Other DNA sequences in this sample translate to the same CDR3. The V and J genes are TRBV27 and TRBJ2-7, with D possibly TRBD1 on 6 matching bases. This CDR3 spans 11 amino acids. Trimming took off 6 bases at V and 4 bases at J, with 7 bases between the two ends. The germline V gene encodes CDR1 MNHEY and CDR2 SMNVEV (reference sequence). CDR3 DNA sequence: TGTGCCAGCAGCAGGGGTTACGAGCAGTACTTC. The encoded protein is CASSRGYEQYF.

This sequence joins TRBV7-2 and TRBJ2-7; 9 positions match TRBD2. V shed 1 base, J shed 6 bases, and the junction held 10 bases outside the gene matches. Germline CDR1 and CDR2: SGHTA and FQGNSA. CDR3 size: 16 residues. The CDR3 is CASSLGAGGPSGEQYF. CDR3 bases: TGTGCCAGCAGCTTAGGGGCGGGAGGGCCATCGGGCGAGCAGTACTTC.

V gene TRBV5-8 combines with J gene TRBJ1-2, with TRBD1 identical over 8 bases. V was pared by 1 base and J by 6 bases, with 5 bases of the junction left unmatched. Germline lookup yields CDR1 SGHTS and CDR2 YDEGEE. The CDR3 is 14 amino acids. The CDR3 protein is CASSLQGAAHGYTF. DNA for the CDR3: TGTGCCAGCAGCTTGCAGGGGGCGGCTCATGGCTACACCTTC.

This chain uses TRBV6-4 with TRBJ2-5; D remains unclear. This CDR3 is 13 amino acids long. Germline values: CDR1 MRHNA, CDR2 SNTAGT. V shed 6 bases and J shed 5 bases, with 13 bases lying between them. The CDR3 DNA sequence: TGTGCCAGCAGCCGCGGCCCGGCGGAGACCCAGTACTTC. As protein: CASSRGPAETQYF.

V and J are TRBV6-2 or TRBV6-3 and TRBJ2-2; TRBD2 aligns across 7 bases. The CDR3 runs to 16 residues. Germline assignment: CDR1 MNHEY and CDR2 SVGEGT. J lost 0 bases, V lost 5 bases, and 6 bases had no gene match. The CDR3 reads CASSRLGGANTGELFF. The CDR3 bases are TGTGCCAGCAGTCGACTTGGGGGGGCGAACACCGGGGAGCTGTTTTTT.

This sequence joins TRBV13 and TRBJ2-7; 8 nucleotides agree with TRBD1. The CDR3 has 15 amino acids. The germline V gene has CDR1 PRHDT and CDR2 FYEKMQ (reference sequence). Trimming took 5 bases from V and 6 from J; bases not matched to a gene: 12. DNA of the CDR3: TGTGCCAGCAGCCAGAACAGGGGGAAGTTTATCGAGCAGTACTTC. Its protein is CASSQNRGKFIEQYF.

The rearrangement links TRBV28 to TRBJ1-6; D uncertain. Germline V gene lookup returns CDR1 MDHEN and CDR2 SYDVKM. V lost 5 bases and J 7 bases, leaving 6 bases between the germline ends. The CDR3 covers 12 residues. This chain's CDR3 is CASSPLNSPLHF. Written as DNA, the CDR3 is TGTGCCAGCAGTCCCTTAAATTCACCCCTCCACTTT.

The gene calls are TRBV28 and TRBJ2-7; possible D gene TRBD2, 7 bases. Per germline, CDR1 MDHEN and CDR2 SYDVKM. Trimming took 7 bases from V and 2 from J, leaving 18 bases between them. The CDR3 contains 15 residues. CDR3 DNA sequence: TGTGCCAGCATCAAGGGGGGGGTAGGGGCCTACGAGCAGTACTTC. Translated: CASIKGGVGAYEQYF.